This entry lists 21 T cell receptor beta chains sequenced from one sample in a study of blood T cell repertoires in COVID-19. Some clones are missing from TCRdb's copy, which holds only in-frame ones; the method was immunoSEQ multiplex PCR. The repertoire holds more than 95,000 clones, about 74% seen once, with 5% to 7.5% in the top ten. The sample taken for sequencing was peripheral blood. All receptors come from a man aged 65 to 85 with acute or convalescent COVID-19.

This chain joins TRBV7-3 and TRBJ2-7, with 10 bases matching TRBD1. The CDR3 is made up of 14 amino acids. With 5 bases clipped from V and 2 bases from J, the junction kept 3 bases outside the gene matches. CDR1 is SGHTA and CDR2 is FQGTGA in the germline V gene. CDR3: CASSLGQGTYEQYF. The DNA for the CDR3 is TGTGCCAGCAGCCTGGGACAGGGGACCTACGAGCAGTACTTC.

J is TRBJ2-7 and V is TRBV30; TRBD2 is a possible D gene (5 bases). The CDR3 has 15 residues. Looked up from germline, CDR1 is GTSNPN and CDR2 is SVGIG (reference sequence). Trimming stripped 0 bases from V and 0 bases from J, with 12 bases between. The CDR3 nucleotides read TGTGCCTGGAGTGTTAATTTGGGGAGCTCCTACGAGCAGTACTTC. Its translation is CAWSVNLGSSYEQYF.

This rearrangement joins TRBV12-2 to TRBJ1-6; the listed D gene, TRBD1, was not tested against the DNA. TRBV12-2 corresponds to a pseudogene. This CDR3 comprises 12 residues. The CDR3 bases are TGTGCAAGTTGGACAGGGATTTCACCCCTCCACTTT. Amino acids: CASWTGISPLHF.

The chain carries TRBV7-9 and TRBJ1-4, with D tentatively TRBD1 (5 bases). From germline, CDR1 is SEHNR and CDR2 FQNEAQ (reference sequence). V was trimmed by 1 base and J by 11 bases, leaving 17 bases between them. CDR3 length equals 15 residues. CDR3: CASSLVGGTSSKLFF. The CDR3 DNA follows: TGTGCCAGCAGCTTAGTTGGGGGGACGTCCTCCAAACTGTTTTTT.

This clone was detected once. V and J are TRBV25-1 and TRBJ1-5; 7 nucleotides line up with TRBD1. CDR3 length equals 14 residues. The germline gives CDR1 MGHDK, CDR2 SYGVNS. V lost 7 bases, J lost 6 bases, and 9 bases stayed unmatched. The CDR3 DNA reads TGTGCCAGCACCCCCTCAGGGGGGTTTCAGCCCCAGCATTTT. This encodes CASTPSGGFQPQHF.

The chain employs TRBV2 and TRBJ2-7, with D perhaps matching TRBD1 (5 bases). The germline V and J ends were trimmed by 7 bases and 1 base, with 8 bases remaining between them. Germline CDR1 SNHLY, CDR2 FYNNEI. The CDR3 covers 12 residues. The CDR3 nucleotides read TGTGCCAGCAAAGGGGAATCCTACGAGCAGTACTTC. Its protein product is CASKGESYEQYF.

The J gene is TRBJ2-2, the V gene TRBV9, with TRBD1 matching over 7 bases. The V and J ends lost 4 bases and 4 bases, in that order; junction bases with no gene match: 7. The CDR3 contains 15 residues. The V gene's germline CDR1 is SGDLS and CDR2 YYNGEE. This CDR3 reads CASSLGQVGTGELFF. Here the CDR3 DNA reads TGTGCCAGCAGCTTAGGACAGGTTGGCACCGGGGAGCTGTTTTTT.

This clone was seen repeatedly, ten times or more. The CDR3 loop reads CASSARGSSYEQYF. CDR3 bases: TGTGCCAGCAGCGCGCGAGGTTCCAGCTACGAGCAGTACTTC. This chain uses TRBV11-2 with TRBJ2-7; no firm D call. Deletions cut 5 bases from V and 3 bases from J, with 14 bases between. The CDR3 is 14 residues long. The germline V gene has CDR1 SGHAT and CDR2 FQNNGV.

There are a few counts of this clone. The chain joins TRBV14 to TRBJ2-5; D is possibly TRBD1 (5 bases). This CDR3 has 14 amino acids. The V and J ends lost 5 bases and 1 base respectively, with 11 bases between them. Germline V gene lookup returns CDR1 SGHDN and CDR2 FVKESK. CDR3 in amino acids: CASSSLDIQETQYF. CDR3 coding DNA: TGTGCCAGCAGCTCTTTGGACATCCAAGAGACCCAGTACTTC.

The chain employs TRBV7-6 and TRBJ2-3; maybe TRBD2 (6 bases). The CDR3 is made up of 15 amino acids. The V end lost 2 bases, the J end lost 0 bases, and 9 bases lay between the germline ends. Per the germline V gene, CDR1 is SGHVS and CDR2 is FNYEAQ. CDR3 sequence (DNA): TGTGCCAGCAGCTTAAGTGGAGGGAGCACAGATACGCAGTATTTT. Its protein is CASSLSGGSTDTQYF.

V gene TRBV9 combines with J gene TRBJ2-5; possible D gene TRBD2, 6 bases. This CDR3 is 17 amino acids long. V was clipped by 0 bases and J by 1 base, with 16 bases between them. Looked up from germline, CDR1 is SGDLS and CDR2 is YYNGEE. CDR3 nucleotides: TGTGCCAGCAGCGTAGATGGGTATGGGGGGAGCCAAGAGACCCAGTACTTC. Translating it yields CASSVDGYGGSQETQYF.

V and J are TRBV5-5 and TRBJ2-3, with no clear D. Germline V lookup: CDR1 SGHKS, CDR2 YYEKEE (reference sequence). The CDR3 covers 14 residues. The ends were cut back, 0 bases at V and 3 bases at J, with 8 bases in the middle. CDR3 DNA sequence: TGTGCCAGCAGCTTGGGACCGGGTACAGATACGCAGTATTTT. The encoded protein is CASSLGPGTDTQYF.

The rearrangement links TRBV27 to TRBJ1-1, with D maybe TRBD1 (6 bases). The CDR3 contains 13 residues. Germline V gives CDR1 MNHEY, CDR2 SMNVEV (reference sequence). V lost 10 bases and J 3 bases, leaving 15 bases between the germline ends. CDR3 in amino acids: CATHRAGDTEAFF. CDR3 DNA: TGTGCCACGCACAGGGCTGGCGACACTGAAGCTTTCTTT.

The V and J genes are TRBV4-2 and TRBJ2-1, with TRBD2 identical over 9 bases. Trimming cost V 4 bases and J 2 bases; bases outside gene matches: 6. The CDR3 contains 16 residues. Germline CDR1 and CDR2: LGHNA and YNFKEQ. The CDR3 DNA is TGTGCCAGCAGCCTGGGAGCGGGGGGCCCCTACAATGAGCAGTTCTTC. Its protein product is CASSLGAGGPYNEQFF.

This CDR3 is CASSYRGQNEKLFF. CDR3 in DNA: TGTGCCAGCAGTTACAGGGGCCAGAATGAAAAACTGTTTTTT. The V call is TRBV6-6, the J call TRBJ1-4; D possibly corresponds to TRBD1 (5 bases). V gave up 2 bases and J gave up 5 bases, with 9 bases separating them. The CDR3 runs to 14 residues. In germline, CDR1 is MNHNY, CDR2 SVGAGI (reference sequence).

This chain connects TRBV27 to TRBJ1-3; no clear D gene. The CDR3 consists of 13 residues. Per germline, CDR1 MNHEY and CDR2 SMNVEV (reference sequence). V lost 5 bases and J lost 4, with 9 bases in between. The CDR3 region has the DNA TGTGCCAGCAGTCCGGACTGGGGAAACACCATATATTTT. This translates into CASSPDWGNTIYF.

The CDR3: CASSQAEGLPDTQYF. DNA for the CDR3: TGTGCCAGCAGCCAAGCGGAGGGACTCCCAGATACGCAGTATTTT. The chain employs TRBV3-1 (or the pseudogene TRBV3-2) and TRBJ2-3, with D possibly matching TRBD2 (6 bases). The germline V gene encodes CDR1 LGHDT and CDR2 YNNKEL (reference sequence). CDR3 length: 15 amino acids. V was clipped by 1 base and J by 4 bases, with 12 bases between them.

The chain links TRBV5-4 to TRBJ2-5; 9 bases line up with TRBD2. The ends lost 1 base at V and 5 bases at J; junction bases unmatched: 6. The CDR3 has 15 amino acids. Germline V gives CDR1 SGHNT, CDR2 YYREEE (reference sequence). CDR3 nucleotides: TGTGCCAGCAGCTTGAAACTAGCGGGTGCGGAGACCCAGTACTTC. Translated, it gives CASSLKLAGAETQYF.

This clone showed up just once. This rearrangement joins TRBV12-5 to TRBJ2-1; D might be TRBD1 (6 bases). CDR1 is LGHNT, CDR2 FRNRAP, per germline. This CDR3 region has 11 residues. V lost 7 bases and J 13 bases, leaving 14 bases between the germline ends. CDR3 sequence reads: CASARDTSQFF. The CDR3 region has the DNA TGTGCTAGTGCCAGGGACACCTCTCAGTTCTTC.

This rearrangement joins TRBV6-5 to TRBJ1-2; 7 nucleotides line up with TRBD1. The CDR3 spans 15 residues. Looked up from germline, CDR1 is MNHEY and CDR2 is SVGAGI. Trimming took 2 bases from V and 4 from J; bases not matched to a gene: 7. This CDR3 reads CASSYVGGGLYGYTF. CDR3 sequence (DNA): TGTGCCAGCAGTTACGTAGGGGGCGGGCTCTATGGCTACACCTTC.

This clone showed up just a few times. The chain recombines TRBV28 with TRBJ2-3; TRBD1 matches 9 bases. Trimming at V came to 4 bases and at J to 0 bases, leaving 5 bases not matched to a gene. Germline lookup yields CDR1 MDHEN and CDR2 SYDVKM. This CDR3 contains 16 residues. CDR3 sequence: CASSSPGQGSTDTQYF. The CDR3 DNA reads as TGTGCCAGCAGTTCTCCGGGACAGGGCAGCACAGATACGCAGTATTTT.